Sequencing of this TCR beta chain was carried out in a study of blood T cell repertoires in COVID-19. Using immunoSEQ multiplex PCR, the repertoire was profiled, and TCRdb retains in-frame clones only, with some absent. Of 250,000 to 300,000 clones listed, around 83% are singletons. This clone was seen once. The CDR3 consists of 16 residues. From germline, CDR1 is MNHEY and CDR2 SVGAGI. V was clipped by 4 bases and J by 6 bases, with 18 bases between them. The origin of this receptor is a man between 18 and 35 years old with active or convalescent COVID-19. The sequencing sample was made of peripheral blood. The chain recombines TRBV6-5 with TRBJ2-2; D is perhaps TRBD2 (5 bases). Written as DNA, the CDR3 is TGTGCCAGCAGTTCGACGGGAATTCGACGGGCCGGGGAGCTGTTTTTT. Protein product: CASSSTGIRRAGELFF.